Sequencing of this TCR beta chain was carried out in a study of blood T cell repertoires in COVID-19 (TCRdb year 2020). Study-level background: The collaborator samples originated in the United States, Italy and Spain and spanned the acute and convalescent phases of COVID-19. Samples were obtained from the ongoing ImmuneRACE study (first 160 participants) and from over 1,000 subjects provided by 6 global collaborators. Subjects who had been exposed to COVID-19, were actively infected with it, or had recovered from it provided the deeply sampled blood TCRbeta repertoires that made up the dataset. HLA class I and class II types, where available, came from metadata supplied by the sample provider rather than from assay-based typing. Sample metadata almost always included a de-identified subject ID, COVID-19 status, age in years and sex. The prospective study material was composed of cDNA or gDNA derived from T cells, B-cell-depleted T cells, or PBMCs. The repertoires were made available in a free public database intended to serve as a resource for research on the immune response to SARS-CoV-2. Overall results and qualifications from the work: The quantity of clinical and demographic metadata differed by source and by participant and was supplied without curation.

Including cysteine and phenylalanine, the CDR3 has 16 amino acids. The kept DNA is CDR3 alone, 48 bases in frame from the first base. From a lookup of the germline V gene (reference sequence), CDR1 and CDR2 are LGHDT and YNNKEL. Ends trimmed: V by 5 bases, J by 2 bases; bases unmatched to a gene: 9. Each collaborating institution followed its own protocols to collect whole blood in K2EDTA tubes. Collaborator samples were shipped for TCRbeta analysis as frozen whole blood, isolated PBMCs, or DNA extracted from either sample type. TCRbeta CDR3 regions were amplified from genomic DNA using the immunoSEQ Assay, a bias-controlled multiplex PCR. Under the source paper's analysis protocol: Nucleated cell counts per sample were estimated from amplification of reference gene primers within the assay. To quantify the absolute abundance of each unique TCRbeta CDR3 rearrangement, sequence reads were collapsed and filtered. Productive Simpson clonality was computed per sample as the square root of Simpson's diversity index over productive rearrangements. Drawn from immuneACCESS, this table holds only the in-frame rearrangements with V and J called that TCRdb kept. Clones are partly lost; checked studies trace under half to an unresolved V gene and leave the rest unexplained. V, J and clone size were drawn from that table, and D and trimming were deduced from the DNA. The sample table shows roughly 100,000 clones, and roughly 86% are seen once. About 25% of the sample is in the top ten clones.

For this clone: The target of this receptor is not known. No quality values exist for individual bases; no much larger clone is one base distant.

This chain is built from TRBV3-1 (or the pseudogene TRBV3-2) and TRBJ1-5; a stretch of 7 junction bases matches TRBD1. This receptor was taken from a human donor in a cohort sampled during active COVID-19. Sequencing used peripheral blood. The nucleotides are TGTGCCAGCAGCTCAAGTGAGGGGGCTGGCAATCAGCCCCAGCATTTT. This yields the protein CASSSSEGAGNQPQHF.